This is a list of T cell receptor beta chains from one sample in a study of CDR3 diversity in severe acne. TCRdb processed the PCR reads anew with MiXCR; each CDR3 protein has one entry. The sample yields about 84,000 distinct CDR3 sequences, approximately 51% seen once. The specimen sequenced was blood. Source of these receptors: a male donor in good health, without acne. The CDR3 runs from the conserved cysteine through the conserved F or W. The D gene is left open where the match is weak. A clone size is listed for some rows: how often the clone was seen (once, few, many), or a class if it is expanded.

J	D	length	size	V	DNA	CDR3
TRBJ2-7	TRBD1	12	NA	TRBV20-1	TGCAGTTACTGGGACAGCTCCTACGAGCAGTACTTC	CSYWDSSYEQYF
TRBJ2-3	TRBD1	15	NA	TRBV7-6	TGTGCCAGCAGCTCTACAGGGGGCGCAGCAGATACGCAGTATTTT	CASSSTGGAADTQYF
TRBJ2-7	NA	14	many	TRBV7-2	TGCGCCAGCAGCTTGGGAGGGGGCTTATACGAGCAGTACTTC	CASSLGGGLYEQYF
TRBJ1-5	NA	12	NA	TRBV5-1	TGCGCCAGCAGCTGTCCCGGGCAGCCCCAGCATTTT	CASSCPGQPQHF
TRBJ2-3	NA	13	NA	TRBV7-9	TGTGCCAGCAGCTTTGGCCGGGCAGATACGCAGTATTTT	CASSFGRADTQYF
TRBJ2-7	NA	15	NA	TRBV7-6	TGTGCCAGCAGCTTTAACGACTTCAGCAGGGACGAGCAGTACTTC	CASSFNDFSRDEQYF
TRBJ2-7	TRBD2	19	NA	TRBV6-7	TGTGCCAGCAGTTACCTTACGGCTAGCGGGAGGGGGGGGTCCTACGAGCAGTACTTC	CASSYLTASGRGGSYEQYF
TRBJ2-7	TRBD2	16	NA	TRBV5-1	TGCGCCAGCAGCTTCCATCGACTAGCGGGAGGGGGTGAGCAGTACTTC	CASSFHRLAGGGEQYF
TRBJ1-1	NA	14	once	TRBV5-8	TGTGCCAGCAGCTTGCGGGACACCCCAGCTGAAGCTTTCTTT	CASSLRDTPAEAFF
TRBJ1-5	NA	15	NA	TRBV9	TGTGCCAGCAGCGTAGCGGGGGCGAACAATCAGCCCCAACATTTT	CASSVAGANNQPQHF
TRBJ1-1	NA	14	NA	TRBV12-3/TRBV12-4	TGTGCCAGCAGTTTGGGGCAGGCCAACACTGAAGCTTTCTTT	CASSLGQANTEAFF